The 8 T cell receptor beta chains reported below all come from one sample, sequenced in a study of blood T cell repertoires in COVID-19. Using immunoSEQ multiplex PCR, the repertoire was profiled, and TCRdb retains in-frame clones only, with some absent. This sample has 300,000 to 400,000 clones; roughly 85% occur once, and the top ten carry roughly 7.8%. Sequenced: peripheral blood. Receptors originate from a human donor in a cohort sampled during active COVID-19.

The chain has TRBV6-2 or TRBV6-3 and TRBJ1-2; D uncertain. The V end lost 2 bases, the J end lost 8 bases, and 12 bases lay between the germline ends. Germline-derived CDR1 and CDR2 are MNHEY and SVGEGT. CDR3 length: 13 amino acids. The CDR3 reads CASSYGVEGGYTF. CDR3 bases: TGTGCCAGCAGTTACGGTGTAGAGGGAGGCTACACCTTC.

This CDR3 reads CASSLTAGTNEQFF. Written as DNA, the CDR3 is TGTGCCAGCAGCTTAACGGCAGGTACAAATGAGCAGTTCTTC. J is TRBJ2-1 and V is TRBV7-3; D not resolved. CDR1 is SGHTA and CDR2 is FQGTGA in the germline V gene. V dropped 0 bases and J dropped 7 bases, with 10 bases sitting between them. The CDR3 spans 14 residues.

The DNA of the CDR3 is TGTGCCAGCAGTGAATGGGCCCTTCAGCCCCAGCATTTT. As protein: CASSEWALQPQHF. The J gene is TRBJ1-5, the V gene TRBV2, with D unclear. V was cut by 2 bases and J by 6 bases, with 8 bases left in between. The V gene's germline CDR1 is SNHLY and CDR2 FYNNEI. This CDR3 has 13 amino acids. The complete variable domain, with remaining parts taken from reference TRBV2 and TRBJ1-5, reads EPEVTQTPSHQVTQMGQEVILRCVPISNHLYFYWYRQILGQKVEFLVSFYNNEISEKSEIFDDQFSVERPDGSNFTLKIRSTKLEDSAMYFCASSEWALQPQHFGDGTRLSIL.

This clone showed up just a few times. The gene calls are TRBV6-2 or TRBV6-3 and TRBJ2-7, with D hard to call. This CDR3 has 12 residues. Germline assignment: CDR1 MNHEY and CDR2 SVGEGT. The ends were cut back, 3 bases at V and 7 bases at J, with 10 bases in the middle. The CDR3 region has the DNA TGTGCCAGCAGTTATGCGCTCAGGGAGCAGTACTTC. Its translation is CASSYALREQYF.

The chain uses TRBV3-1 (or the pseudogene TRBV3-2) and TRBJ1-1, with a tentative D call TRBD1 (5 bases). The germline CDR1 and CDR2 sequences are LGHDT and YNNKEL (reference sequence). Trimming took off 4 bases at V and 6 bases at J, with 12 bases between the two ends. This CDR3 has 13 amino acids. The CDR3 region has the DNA TGTGCCAGCAGCCCGCCGGGGGTCCCTGAAGCTTTCTTT. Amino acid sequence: CASSPPGVPEAFF.

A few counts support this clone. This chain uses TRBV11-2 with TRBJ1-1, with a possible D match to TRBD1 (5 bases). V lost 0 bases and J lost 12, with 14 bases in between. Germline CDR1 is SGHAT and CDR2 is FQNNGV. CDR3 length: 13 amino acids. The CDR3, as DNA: TGTGCCAGCAGCTTAGATATTCGGGGGTTTACTTTCTTT. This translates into CASSLDIRGFTFF. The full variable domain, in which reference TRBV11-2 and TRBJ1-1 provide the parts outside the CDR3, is EAGVAQSPRYKIIEKRQSVAFWCNPISGHATLYWYQQILGQGPKLLIQFQNNGVVDDSQLPKDRFSAERLKGVDSTLKIQPAKLEDSAVYLCASSLDIRGFTFFGQGTRLTVV.

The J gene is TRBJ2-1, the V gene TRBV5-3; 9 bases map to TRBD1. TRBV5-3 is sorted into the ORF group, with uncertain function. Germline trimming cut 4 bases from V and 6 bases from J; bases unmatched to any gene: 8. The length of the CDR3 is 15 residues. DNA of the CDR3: TGTGCCAGAAGCGTACAAGGACAGGGGTCCAATGAGCAGTTCTTC. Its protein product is CARSVQGQGSNEQFF.

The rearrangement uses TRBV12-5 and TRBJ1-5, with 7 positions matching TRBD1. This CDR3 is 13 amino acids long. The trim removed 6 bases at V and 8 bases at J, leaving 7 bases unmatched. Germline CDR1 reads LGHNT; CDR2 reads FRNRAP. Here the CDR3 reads CASGKTGIEPQHF. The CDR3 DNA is TGTGCTAGTGGCAAGACAGGGATTGAGCCCCAGCATTTT.